Listed here are 28 T cell receptor beta chains from one sample, sequenced in a study of T cells in Graves' hyperthyroidism and ophthalmopathy. The source material, RNA transcripts, was used to amplify TCR beta CDR3 regions. TCR CDR3 underwent first-round RT-PCR with the HTBI primer set. TCRdb re-analysed the multiplex PCR reads in MiXCR, keeping a single row per CDR3 protein. The sample comprises some 270,000 distinct CDR3 sequences, about 24% of which are singletons, and about a third rests with the top ten. The sample comprised blood. The receptors shown here come from a woman in her thirties or forties with Graves' ophthalmopathy.

The chain's CDR3 is CASSRGQGAVNTEAFF. As DNA, the CDR3 is TGCGCCAGCAGTCGAGGACAGGGGGCGGTGAACACTGAAGCTTTCTTT. The J gene is TRBJ1-1, the V gene TRBV5-1; 11 nucleotides align to TRBD1. Germline V gene data show CDR1 as SGHRS and CDR2 as YFSETQ. This CDR3 comprises 16 residues. V shed 5 bases and J 0 bases; nucleotides not matched to a gene: 6.

This clonotype has at least ten counts. The chain links TRBV28 to TRBJ1-1, with a possible D match to TRBD1 (5 bases). The V and J ends lost 3 bases and 3 bases respectively, with 8 bases between them. The CDR3 covers 13 residues. Germline CDR1 reads MDHEN; CDR2 reads SYDVKM. The CDR3 nucleotides read TGTGCCAGCAGTTTTCGGGGCTACACTGAAGCTTTCTTT. This sequence encodes CASSFRGYTEAFF.

This clonotype was seen repeatedly, ten times or more. The J gene is TRBJ2-7, the V gene TRBV15, with TRBD1 identical over 8 bases. Trimming removed 3 bases from V and 5 bases from J; junction bases left unmatched: 3. This CDR3 has 13 residues. Germline lookup yields CDR1 LNHNV and CDR2 YYDKDF (reference sequence). The DNA of the CDR3 is TGTGCCACCAGCAGGGCGGACAGGGACGAGCAGTACTTC. This codes for CATSRADRDEQYF. The whole variable domain, filled in from reference TRBV15 and TRBJ2-7, reads DAMVIQNPRYQVTQFGKPVTLSCSQTLNHNVMYWYQQKSSQAPKLLFHYYDKDFNNEADTPDNFQSRRPNTSFCFLDIRSPGLGDTAMYLCATSRADRDEQYFGPGTRLTVT.

The sample holds many counts of this clonotype. This chain links TRBV5-1 with TRBJ1-2; D is uncertain. Germline V gene sequence: CDR1 SGHRS, CDR2 YFSETQ. Trimming shortened V by 0 bases and J by 3 bases, and 6 bases separated the two germline ends. The CDR3 extends over 13 amino acids. The CDR3: CASSLERDYGYTF. CDR3 DNA sequence: TGCGCCAGCAGCTTGGAGAGAGACTATGGCTACACCTTC.

The rearrangement uses TRBV30 and TRBJ2-7, with D maybe TRBD2 (5 bases). V lost 0 bases and J 5 bases, leaving 8 bases between the germline ends. In germline, CDR1 is GTSNPN, CDR2 SVGIG (reference sequence). The CDR3 has 12 amino acids. Here the CDR3 DNA reads TGTGCCTGGAGTGTATCGGGGAACGAGCAGTACTTC. This codes for CAWSVSGNEQYF.

At least ten counts were recorded for this clonotype. The chain has TRBV12-3 or TRBV12-4 and TRBJ1-1; D gene uncertain. V was pared by 2 bases and J by 11 bases, with 15 bases between. CDR3 length: 13 amino acids. The CDR3 reads CASSLTKRTMAFF. CDR3 coding DNA: TGTGCCAGCAGTTTAACGAAAAGGACGATGGCTTTCTTT.

The DNA for the CDR3 is TGTGCCAGCAGAGGCATGGGCAGTAGCTACGAGCAGTACTTC. Translation: CASRGMGSSYEQYF. J is TRBJ2-7 and V is TRBV6-1, with D unresolved. The V end lost 6 bases, the J end lost 3 bases, and 15 bases lay between the germline ends. The length of the CDR3 is 14 residues. CDR1 and CDR2 (germline): MNHNS, SASEGT.

This clonotype was picked up many times. The chain combines TRBV7-2 with TRBJ2-1; D is undetermined. With 2 bases removed from V and 4 bases from J, the gap between germline ends came to 15 bases. Germline V lookup: CDR1 SGHTA, CDR2 FQGNSA. CDR3 length: 16 residues. The CDR3 DNA follows: TGTGCCAGCAGCTTAACCCTAGGCTCTAGTTACAATGAGCAGTTCTTC. It is translated as CASSLTLGSSYNEQFF.

At least ten counts were recorded for this clonotype. The chain links TRBV6-1 to TRBJ1-2; TRBD1 might be the D (5 bases). The CDR3 totals 15 residues. The V and J ends lost 1 base and 5 bases respectively, with 14 bases between them. Looked up from germline, CDR1 is MNHNS and CDR2 is SASEGT. The DNA for the CDR3 is TGTGCCAGCAGTGAAGATCCGACAAAGGGGTATGGCTACACCTTC. This sequence encodes CASSEDPTKGYGYTF.

This clonotype has a count of ten or more. The gene calls are TRBV19 and TRBJ1-5, with D unresolved. V dropped 3 bases and J dropped 7 bases, with 10 bases sitting between them. CDR3 length equals 13 residues. CDR1 and CDR2 (germline): LNHDA, SQIVND (reference sequence). DNA for the CDR3: TGTGCCAGTAGTATCTCCAGGCCGCAGCCCCAGCATTTT. This sequence encodes CASSISRPQPQHF.

This clonotype appeared many times. V usage is TRBV6-2 or TRBV6-3 and J usage is TRBJ2-7; TRBD2 is a possible D gene (6 bases). The germline V and J ends were trimmed by 2 bases and 0 bases, with 14 bases remaining between them. The CDR3 is made up of 16 amino acids. Germline V gene lookup returns CDR1 MNHEY and CDR2 SVGEGT. CDR3 in amino acids: CASSYAWDWSSYEQYF. The CDR3 DNA reads TGTGCCAGCAGTTACGCTTGGGACTGGAGCTCCTACGAGCAGTACTTC.

This clonotype was counted ten times or more. The chain recombines TRBV6-2 or TRBV6-3 with TRBJ1-5; D is unresolved. The CDR3 runs to 13 residues. V gave up 2 bases and J gave up 9 bases, with 11 bases separating them. CDR1 is MNHEY and CDR2 is SVGEGT in the germline V gene. The CDR3, as DNA: TGTGCCAGCAGTTACAGTGCCGACGGGCCCCAGCATTTT. It encodes CASSYSADGPQHF.

This clonotype was observed many times. The rearrangement links TRBV20-1 to TRBJ2-7, with D perhaps TRBD1 or TRBD2 (5 bases each). The germline gives CDR1 DFQATT, CDR2 SNEGSKA (reference sequence). The CDR3 has 14 residues. V lost 0 bases and J 0 bases, leaving 9 bases between the germline ends. The CDR3 loop reads CSARDGTRSYEQYF. The CDR3 region has the DNA TGCAGTGCTAGAGACGGGACCCGCTCCTACGAGCAGTACTTC.

This clonotype was counted many times. V gene TRBV30 combines with J gene TRBJ2-5; tentatively, D is TRBD2 (6 bases). V lost 4 bases, J lost 5 bases, and 11 bases lay in between. Looked up from germline, CDR1 is GTSNPN and CDR2 is SVGIG (reference sequence). The length of the CDR3 is 12 residues. The chain's CDR3 is CAWKEGGETQYF. CDR3 nucleotides: TGTGCCTGGAAGGAGGGCGGGGAGACCCAGTACTTC.

Many counts were recorded for this clonotype. The CDR3 region is CASSERGPVETQYF. CDR3 nucleotide sequence: TGTGCCAGCAGTGAAAGAGGCCCGGTGGAGACCCAGTACTTC. The chain is built from TRBV6-1 and TRBJ2-5; D ambiguous. Germline CDR1 MNHNS, CDR2 SASEGT. Trimming left V 2 bases short and J 5 bases short, with 12 bases between. CDR3 length: 14 amino acids.

The chain uses TRBV12-3 or TRBV12-4 and TRBJ1-2, with D unresolved. V dropped 2 bases and J dropped 5 bases, with 9 bases sitting between them. The CDR3 has 13 amino acids. The CDR3 DNA follows: TGTGCCAGCAGTTTAAGTGCGATATATGGCTACACCTTC. Translation gives CASSLSAIYGYTF.

This clonotype was observed many times. The genes are TRBV11-2 and TRBJ1-4; perhaps TRBD1 as D (5 bases). Trimming stripped 4 bases from V and 6 bases from J, with 9 bases between. The CDR3 sequence is 13 residues long. Per the germline V gene, CDR1 is SGHAT and CDR2 is FQNNGV. The CDR3 loop reads CASSSAGYEKLFF. CDR3 sequence (DNA): TGTGCCAGCAGCTCGGCAGGGTATGAAAAACTGTTTTTT.

This clonotype was detected many times. The V gene is TRBV7-2, the J gene TRBJ1-5, with TRBD1 identical over 9 bases. This CDR3 comprises 15 residues. The junction had 4 bases not matched to a gene; V was cut back by 1 base and J by 6 bases. In germline, CDR1 is SGHTA, CDR2 FQGNSA. CDR3 sequence: CASSLGQGVVQPQHF. In DNA form, the CDR3 reads TGTGCCAGCAGCTTAGGACAGGGGGTGGTTCAGCCCCAGCATTTT. The variable domain in full, with the rest retrieved from reference TRBV7-2 and TRBJ1-5, is GAGVSQSPSNKVTEKGKDVELRCDPISGHTALYWYRQSLGQGLEFLIYFQGNSAPDKSGLPSDRFSAERTGGSVSTLTIQRTQQEDSAVYLCASSLGQGVVQPQHFGDGTRLSIL.

The rearrangement links TRBV28 to TRBJ2-7; D may match TRBD1 or TRBD2 (5 bases each). The germline V and J ends were trimmed by 6 bases and 0 bases, with 12 bases remaining between them. Germline V gene data show CDR1 as MDHEN and CDR2 as SYDVKM. This CDR3 comprises 14 residues. The CDR3 sequence: CASRPPGSSYEQYF. CDR3 in DNA: TGTGCCAGCAGACCTCCAGGGAGCTCCTACGAGCAGTACTTC.

This clonotype was observed at least ten times. The J gene is TRBJ2-7, the V gene TRBV6-5; weak D call: TRBD1 (6 bases). The CDR3 sequence is 15 residues long. The V gene lost 0 bases and the J gene lost 3 bases, with 12 bases spanning the gap. Germline V lookup: CDR1 MNHEY, CDR2 SVGAGI. The CDR3 nucleotides read TGTGCCAGCAGTTACTCGGGGGCAGGATACTACGAGCAGTACTTC. Its protein is CASSYSGAGYYEQYF.

The rearrangement uses TRBV6-2 or TRBV6-3 and TRBJ2-7, with 11 positions matching TRBD1. This CDR3 is 17 amino acids long. Trimming removed 8 bases from V and 1 base from J; junction bases left unmatched: 13. Germline V lookup: CDR1 MNHEY, CDR2 SVGEGT. This chain's CDR3 is CASYSSRTGGTSYEQYF. CDR3 nucleotide sequence: TGTGCCAGCTATTCCTCAAGGACAGGGGGCACGTCCTACGAGCAGTACTTC.

There are many counts of this clonotype. V and J are TRBV28 and TRBJ1-5, with TRBD1 identical over 7 bases. Germline assignment: CDR1 MDHEN and CDR2 SYDVKM. J was trimmed by 5 bases and V by 6 bases; bases with no gene match: 10. The CDR3 covers 15 residues. CDR3 residues: CASRPTGAWDQPQHF. The CDR3 DNA is TGTGCCAGCAGACCAACAGGGGCCTGGGATCAGCCCCAGCATTTT.

This clonotype has a count of ten or more. V and J are TRBV6-1 and TRBJ1-6; D is possibly TRBD1 (6 bases). This CDR3 has 17 residues. CDR1 and CDR2 (germline): MNHNS, SASEGT. Trimming shortened V by 5 bases and J by 0 bases, and 14 bases separated the two germline ends. CDR3 amino acids: CASSRTGPSSYNSPLHF. The DNA of the CDR3 is TGTGCCAGCAGTCGTACAGGGCCGAGCTCCTATAATTCACCCCTCCACTTT.

This clonotype was seen many times. This chain's CDR3 is CASSDREAGVGELFF. As DNA, the CDR3 is TGCGCCAGCAGTGATCGGGAGGCCGGTGTCGGGGAGCTGTTTTTT. V gene TRBV4-1 combines with J gene TRBJ2-2, with 7 bases identical to TRBD2. Looked up from germline, CDR1 is MGHRA and CDR2 is YSYEKL. The V gene end was trimmed by 6 bases and the J gene end by 7 bases; junction bases not matched to a gene: 11. There are 15 residues in the CDR3.

This clonotype has ten or more counts. The gene calls are TRBV27 and TRBJ2-5; possible D gene TRBD2, 6 bases. With 5 bases removed from V and 2 bases from J, the gap between germline ends came to 12 bases. Looked up from germline, CDR1 is MNHEY and CDR2 is SMNVEV (reference sequence). The CDR3 is 14 residues long. The CDR3 coding sequence is TGTGCCAGCAGTCCCCTAGCGCCGCAAGAGACCCAGTACTTC. Residues: CASSPLAPQETQYF.

This CDR3 reads CASSTQGGSETQYF. DNA of the CDR3: TGTGCCAGCAGCACCCAAGGGGGCTCAGAGACCCAGTACTTC. The chain combines TRBV6-1 with TRBJ2-5, with TRBD1 identical over 7 bases. CDR3 length: 14 residues. CDR1 and CDR2 from the germline V gene are MNHNS and SASEGT. After removal of 6 bases from V and 4 bases from J, the junction contained 8 bases not matched to a gene.

This clonotype appeared many times. The rearrangement links TRBV6-1 to TRBJ2-7, with 7 bases lining up with TRBD2. The V gene end was trimmed by 6 bases and the J gene end by 6 bases; junction bases not matched to a gene: 11. Germline values: CDR1 MNHNS, CDR2 SASEGT. This CDR3 spans 14 amino acids. The CDR3 bases are TGTGCCAGCAGGCCCCGACTAGCAACCGCCGAGCAGTACTTC. It is translated as CASRPRLATAEQYF.

In its sample, this clonotype was seen many times. The chain recombines TRBV9 with TRBJ2-2, with 12 bases matching TRBD2. After removal of 0 bases from V and 2 bases from J, the junction contained 2 bases not matched to a gene. Germline CDR1 is SGDLS and CDR2 is YYNGEE. The CDR3 loop spans 17 amino acids. CDR3 sequence reads: CASSVASGRANTGELFF. The CDR3 region has the DNA TGTGCCAGCAGCGTAGCTAGCGGGAGGGCCAACACCGGGGAGCTGTTTTTT.